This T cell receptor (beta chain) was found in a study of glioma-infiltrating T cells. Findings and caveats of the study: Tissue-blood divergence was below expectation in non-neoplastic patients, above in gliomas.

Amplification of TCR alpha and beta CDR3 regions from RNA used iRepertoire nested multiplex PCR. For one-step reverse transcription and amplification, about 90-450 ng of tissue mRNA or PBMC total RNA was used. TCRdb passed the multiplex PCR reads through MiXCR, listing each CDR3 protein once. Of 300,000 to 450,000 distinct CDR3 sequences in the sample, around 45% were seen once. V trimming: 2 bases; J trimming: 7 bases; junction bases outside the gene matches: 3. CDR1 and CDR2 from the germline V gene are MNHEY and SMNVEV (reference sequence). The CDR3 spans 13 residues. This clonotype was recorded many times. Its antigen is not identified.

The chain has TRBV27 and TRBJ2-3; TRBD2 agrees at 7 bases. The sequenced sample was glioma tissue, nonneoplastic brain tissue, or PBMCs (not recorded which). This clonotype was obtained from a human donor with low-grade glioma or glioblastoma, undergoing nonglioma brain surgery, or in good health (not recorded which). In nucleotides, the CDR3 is TGTGCCAGCAGTTTAGCGGGAGTAAATACGCAGTATTTT. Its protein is CASSLAGVNTQYF.